The clone carrying this T cell receptor beta chain was detected a few times. Here immunoSEQ multiplex PCR was the method, and the copy in TCRdb shows in-frame clones only, minus some. In the table there are some 60,000 clones, about 94% of which are singletons. The V end lost 3 bases, the J end lost 0 bases, and 3 bases lay between the germline ends. The CDR3 length is 14 residues. CDR1 is MNHEY, CDR2 SMNVEV, per germline (reference sequence). This record comes from a study of T cell changes during pregnancy in multiple sclerosis. This TCR derives from a female donor in good health, enrolled as a control in a pregnancy study. This sequence joins TRBV27 and TRBJ2-6; the D is unclear. The sequencing here drew on peripheral blood, taken in the third trimester of pregnancy. CDR3 coding DNA: TGTGCCAGCAGTTTCAGCTCTGGGGCCAACGTCCTGACTTTC. Its translation: CASSFSSGANVLTF.